What follows describes a single TCR beta chain. Original data processing: Counts of nucleated cells, estimated from reference gene primer amplification, were obtained. Clones were read by immunoSEQ multiplex PCR, and TCRdb kept only the in-frame ones, dropping some. That table is the source of V, J and clone size, and D and trimming were worked out from the DNA. The top ten hold 2% to 2.5% of the sample, which has approximately 390,000 clones, approximately 91% seen once. This entry belongs to a study of blood T cell repertoires in COVID-19. Whole-study context: From the United States, Italy and Spain came samples of acute and convalescent COVID-19.

This CDR3 is built from 20 residues. Germline V gives CDR1 SGHRS, CDR2 YFSETQ. J was trimmed by 4 bases and V by 0 bases; bases with no gene match: 16. This clonotype was sampled from a woman between 40 and 55 years old with acute COVID-19. The chain uses TRBV5-1 and TRBJ1-5; 10 positions match TRBD1. Sequenced sample: PBMCs or T cells enriched from blood (not recorded which). The CDR3 protein is CASSLVPLATGGSANQPQHF. CDR3 bases: TGCGCCAGCAGCTTGGTACCCCTCGCGACAGGGGGCTCTGCGAATCAGCCCCAGCATTTT. Supplemented by reference TRBV5-1 and TRBJ1-5, the full variable domain reads KAGVTQTPRYLIKTRGQQVTLSCSPISGHRSVSWYQQTPGQGLQFLFEYFSETQRNKGNFPGRFSGRQFSNSRSEMNVSTLELGDSALYLCASSLVPLATGGSANQPQHFGDGTRLSIL.